A selection of T cell receptor beta chains follows, all from one sample in a study of blood T cell repertoires in COVID-19. Produced via immunoSEQ multiplex PCR; TCRdb's table is partial and in-frame only. The table records over 450,000 clones, roughly nine tenths of them present only once. The material sequenced was peripheral blood. The receptors stem from a woman aged 50 to 65 with COVID-19, enrolled during active disease. CDR3s include the opening cysteine and the closing phenylalanine or tryptophan. Expanded clones are given a class, and other clones once, few, many or no size at all.

size | J | V | length | CDR3
NA | TRBJ1-2 | TRBV6-5 | 13 | CASSPDRDRGYTF
NA | TRBJ2-1 | TRBV7-9 | 13 | CASAVGGQNEQFF
few | TRBJ1-6 | TRBV30 | 13 | CAWGTGGTSPLHF
NA | TRBJ2-1 | TRBV30 | 15 | CAWSLAGGLYNEQFF
NA | TRBJ2-3 | TRBV3-1/TRBV3-2 | 13 | CASSLGRADTQYF
NA | TRBJ2-1 | TRBV7-9 | 15 | CASSPPGTAINEQFF
few | TRBJ1-6 | TRBV11-2 | 15 | CASSLGGTDNSPLHF
NA | TRBJ2-3 | TRBV11-3 | 16 | CASSSTGAVGTDTQYF
NA | TRBJ2-1 | TRBV2 | 14 | CASCRTSLGNEQFF
few | TRBJ1-6 | TRBV29-1 | 15 | CSVSQGQGTNSPLHF
NA | TRBJ2-3 | TRBV24-1 | 14 | CATSDLAGSDTQYF
NA | TRBJ2-3 | TRBV6-1 | 15 | CASSAAGTSTDTQYF
NA | TRBJ1-4 | TRBV13 | 14 | CASSPETGSEKLFF
once | TRBJ1-2 | TRBV5-8 | 13 | CASTPRAGVRYTF
NA | TRBJ1-1 | TRBV4-1 | 14 | CASSQPGQDTEAFF
NA | TRBJ2-7 | TRBV27 | 11 | CASTRSYEQYF
NA | TRBJ2-2 | TRBV11-2 | 14 | CASSRQGSTGELFF
NA | TRBJ2-3 | TRBV7-9 | 16 | CASSLDRRGRTDTQYF
NA | TRBJ1-2 | TRBV27 | 16 | CASWDIRDASNYGYTF
NA | TRBJ2-7 | TRBV7-2 | 14 | CASSPRDFAYEQYF
NA | TRBJ2-1 | TRBV4-1 | 15 | CASSQLGGRNNEQFF
NA | TRBJ1-2 | TRBV30 | 12 | CAWSSGNYGYTF
NA | TRBJ1-2 | TRBV5-1 | 15 | CASSFYHGMVGGYTF
NA | TRBJ2-1 | TRBV30 | 14 | CAWSVTPMSGEKFF
NA | TRBJ1-1 | TRBV13 | 13 | CASSPLGGTEAFF
NA | TRBJ2-3 | TRBV11-3 | 16 | CASSMGLAGVGDTQYF
NA | TRBJ2-1 | TRBV5-1 | 16 | CASTLGRRGGGNEQFF
NA | TRBJ2-1 | TRBV19 | 16 | CASSIFSGGFYNEQFF
few | TRBJ2-2 | TRBV7-6 | 15 | CASSVPTGGDGELFF
NA | TRBJ1-1 | TRBV5-4 | 16 | CASTAAGQTMNTEAFF
once | TRBJ2-1 | TRBV11-3 | 15 | CASSLGPAQAHEQFF
NA | TRBJ1-2 | TRBV24-1 | 14 | CATSETGQGVGYTF
once | TRBJ1-2 | TRBV7-8 | 14 | CASSPALGEGGYTF
NA | TRBJ1-5 | TRBV6-1 | 11 | CASSEASPQHF
NA | TRBJ1-4 | TRBV27 | 16 | CASRPRRTGEGEKLFF
NA | TRBJ2-1 | TRBV20-1 | 11 | CSAIRGYEQFF
once | TRBJ1-4 | TRBV28 | 15 | CASTPWTGGPIKLFF
NA | TRBJ1-5 | TRBV30 | 13 | CAWSLTGLRPQHF
NA | TRBJ2-2 | TRBV19 | 16 | CASDAGLAANTGELFF
NA | TRBJ2-7 | TRBV5-1 | 14 | CASSGQGGYYEQYF
NA | TRBJ2-5 | TRBV7-8 | 12 | CASGPARWTQYF
NA | TRBJ1-5 | TRBV19 | 13 | CASSRSPEEPQHF
few | TRBJ1-1 | TRBV19 | 12 | CASSIAGTEAFF
NA | TRBJ1-2 | TRBV5-1 | 14 | CASSLAGVAYGYTF
NA | TRBJ1-1 | TRBV27 | 19 | CASSLSRWGPSEGGTEAFF
NA | TRBJ2-3 | TRBV7-8 | 15 | CASSVSGGDTDTQYF
NA | TRBJ2-1 | TRBV3-1/TRBV3-2 | 13 | CASSQGFPAEQFF
NA | TRBJ1-6 | TRBV29-1 | 13 | CSANRDSGSPLHF
NA | TRBJ1-5 | TRBV7-8 | 18 | CASSLPETDLRGNQPQHF
NA | TRBJ1-4 | TRBV7-2 | 14 | CASSTQGAYEKLFF
NA | TRBJ1-1 | TRBV3-1/TRBV3-2 | 13 | CASSPGGTTEAFF
NA | TRBJ1-2 | TRBV15 | 14 | CATSRDYREGGYTF
NA | TRBJ1-1 | TRBV7-2 | 14 | CASSSVGGHTEAFF
NA | TRBJ1-5 | TRBV29-1 | 14 | CSGDRSVSNQPQHF
once | TRBJ1-6 | TRBV6-2/TRBV6-3 | 15 | CASSSRDSYNSPLHF
NA | TRBJ2-3 | TRBV4-1 | 14 | CASSQSHSTDTQYF